The 9 T cell receptor beta chains presented below share a single source sample, sequenced in a study of molecular identifiers for immune sequencing clone quantification. TCRdb ran MiXCR on the PCR reads and lists one entry per CDR3 protein. Of 85,000 to 100,000 distinct CDR3 sequences in the sample, over 20% were seen once. Specimen: naive CD8+ T cells from blood, with Jurkat cell RNA spiked in. Subset indicated: FACS-sorted CD8+CD4-CCR7+CD45RA+ naive T cells. These receptors came from a human donor in good health. Some libraries in this study had Jurkat cell RNA spiked in.

This clonotype was seen at least ten times. The V and J genes are TRBV27 and TRBJ2-3; D gene uncertain. Trimming removed 5 bases at V and 0 bases at J, with 6 bases between. This CDR3 has 13 amino acids. The germline V gene encodes CDR1 MNHEY and CDR2 SMNVEV (reference sequence). The CDR3 sequence: CASSRVSTDTQYF. CDR3 DNA sequence: TGTGCCAGCAGTCGGGTTAGCACAGATACGCAGTATTTT.

This clonotype appeared a single time. V and J are TRBV11-2 and TRBJ2-7, with 11 bases that match TRBD1. This CDR3 is 17 amino acids long. Trimming took 3 bases from V and 6 from J; bases not matched to a gene: 13. Germline lookup yields CDR1 SGHAT and CDR2 FQNNGV. Here the CDR3 reads CASSFGRWDRGSGEQYF. The CDR3 region has the DNA TGTGCCAGCAGCTTTGGGCGTTGGGACAGGGGGTCTGGCGAGCAGTACTTC.

The chain recombines TRBV19 with TRBJ2-7, with unresolved D. Germline lookup yields CDR1 LNHDA and CDR2 SQIVND (reference sequence). The CDR3 is 13 amino acids. V lost 5 bases and J 2 bases, leaving 10 bases between the germline ends. The CDR3 DNA is TGTGCCAGTAGTTCGGACGGAACCTACGAGCAGTACTTC. Amino acids: CASSSDGTYEQYF.

The table lists this clonotype with a count of one. One base away lies a much larger clone, so this may be a sequencing read error. The genes are TRBV4-1 and TRBJ2-5; no firm D call. The germline V and J ends were trimmed by 4 bases and 0 bases, with 9 bases remaining between them. The CDR3 length is 14 residues. Germline CDR1 is MGHRA and CDR2 is YSYEKL. CDR3 sequence (DNA): TGCGCCAGCAGCCCACGACGGGACCAAGAGACCCAGTACTTC. Translating it yields CASSPRRDQETQYF.

This clonotype was picked up many times. The rearrangement uses TRBV13 and TRBJ2-4, with TRBD1 matching over 9 bases. The CDR3 has 16 amino acids. V trimming: 2 bases; J trimming: 1 base; junction bases outside the gene matches: 3. The germline CDR1 and CDR2 sequences are PRHDT and FYEKMQ (reference sequence). CDR3 residues: CASSLQGTGAKNIQYF. CDR3 in DNA: TGTGCCAGCAGCTTACAGGGGACAGGGGCCAAAAACATTCAGTACTTC. The complete variable domain, with remaining parts taken from reference TRBV13 and TRBJ2-4, reads AAGVIQSPRHLIKEKRETATLKCYPIPRHDTVYWYQQGPGQDPQFLISFYEKMQSDKGSIPDRFSAQQFSDYHSELNMSSLELGDSALYFCASSLQGTGAKNIQYFGAGTRLSVL.

On this clonotype: An end of the junction differs from the germline gene, which may be a read error. This sequence joins TRBV7-9 and TRBJ1-1; 9 nucleotides align to TRBD1. This CDR3 region has 15 residues. In germline, CDR1 is SEHNR, CDR2 FQNEAQ (reference sequence). DNA for the CDR3: TGTGCCAGCAGCACACAGGGGGCGGTAAACACTGAAACTTTCTTT. This codes for CASSTQGAVNTETFF.

The chain carries TRBV11-2 and TRBJ2-1, with 7 bases identical to TRBD2. The J segment lost 9 bases and the V segment lost 5 bases, leaving 16 bases of the junction unmatched. Per germline, CDR1 SGHAT and CDR2 FQNNGV. CDR3 length: 16 amino acids. Here the CDR3 reads CASSKLGGLVGSEQFF. The CDR3 region has the DNA TGTGCCAGCAGCAAACTTGGCGGACTAGTCGGGTCTGAGCAGTTCTTC.

Concerning this clonotype: The junction differs from germline at one of its ends, possibly a read error. V gene TRBV12-3 or TRBV12-4 combines with J gene TRBJ2-3; unclear D gene. The CDR3 has 13 amino acids. The CDR3 region has the DNA TGTGCCAGCAGACCCCCCTCCACAGATATGCAGTATTTT. Its protein product is CASRPPSTDMQYF.

This clonotype has a single count. A much larger clone differs by one base, so this may be a read error. The rearrangement uses TRBV6-1 and TRBJ2-7; D uncertain. CDR1 is MNHNS, CDR2 SASEGT, per germline. The CDR3 totals 13 residues. The ends were cut back, 0 bases at V and 3 bases at J, with 6 bases in the middle. CDR3 nucleotides: TGTGCCAGCAGTGAAGCAGGGTTCTACGAGCAGTACTTC. Its protein is CASSEAGFYEQYF.